The sequence of this T cell receptor beta chain was determined in a study of response to subunit inactivated influenza vaccine. This clonotype was seen a few times. Germline CDR1 is MNHNS and CDR2 is SASEGT. CDR3 length: 16 residues. V lost 8 bases to trimming and J lost 8 bases, with 24 bases between them. TCRdb independently ran MiXCR on the RT-PCR reads; one entry per CDR3 protein. The table includes more than 500,000 distinct CDR3 sequences, about 11% detected once. This same sample was also taken into another study, of T cells expressing NK-cell markers. This second report adds: Scientists made TCR beta cDNA using 5'RACE template switching with UMIs.

The sequenced sample was PBMCs from blood, obtained on the day of vaccination. This sequence was found in a man between 50 and 59 years old who received an inactivated influenza vaccine. The chain has TRBV6-1 and TRBJ2-2; D assignment may be TRBD1 or TRBD2 (5 bases each). The chain's CDR3 is CASGRPGTGLSGELFF. The CDR3 DNA reads TGTGCCAGCGGAAGGCCAGGGACCGGGCTCTCGGGGGAGCTGTTTTTT.